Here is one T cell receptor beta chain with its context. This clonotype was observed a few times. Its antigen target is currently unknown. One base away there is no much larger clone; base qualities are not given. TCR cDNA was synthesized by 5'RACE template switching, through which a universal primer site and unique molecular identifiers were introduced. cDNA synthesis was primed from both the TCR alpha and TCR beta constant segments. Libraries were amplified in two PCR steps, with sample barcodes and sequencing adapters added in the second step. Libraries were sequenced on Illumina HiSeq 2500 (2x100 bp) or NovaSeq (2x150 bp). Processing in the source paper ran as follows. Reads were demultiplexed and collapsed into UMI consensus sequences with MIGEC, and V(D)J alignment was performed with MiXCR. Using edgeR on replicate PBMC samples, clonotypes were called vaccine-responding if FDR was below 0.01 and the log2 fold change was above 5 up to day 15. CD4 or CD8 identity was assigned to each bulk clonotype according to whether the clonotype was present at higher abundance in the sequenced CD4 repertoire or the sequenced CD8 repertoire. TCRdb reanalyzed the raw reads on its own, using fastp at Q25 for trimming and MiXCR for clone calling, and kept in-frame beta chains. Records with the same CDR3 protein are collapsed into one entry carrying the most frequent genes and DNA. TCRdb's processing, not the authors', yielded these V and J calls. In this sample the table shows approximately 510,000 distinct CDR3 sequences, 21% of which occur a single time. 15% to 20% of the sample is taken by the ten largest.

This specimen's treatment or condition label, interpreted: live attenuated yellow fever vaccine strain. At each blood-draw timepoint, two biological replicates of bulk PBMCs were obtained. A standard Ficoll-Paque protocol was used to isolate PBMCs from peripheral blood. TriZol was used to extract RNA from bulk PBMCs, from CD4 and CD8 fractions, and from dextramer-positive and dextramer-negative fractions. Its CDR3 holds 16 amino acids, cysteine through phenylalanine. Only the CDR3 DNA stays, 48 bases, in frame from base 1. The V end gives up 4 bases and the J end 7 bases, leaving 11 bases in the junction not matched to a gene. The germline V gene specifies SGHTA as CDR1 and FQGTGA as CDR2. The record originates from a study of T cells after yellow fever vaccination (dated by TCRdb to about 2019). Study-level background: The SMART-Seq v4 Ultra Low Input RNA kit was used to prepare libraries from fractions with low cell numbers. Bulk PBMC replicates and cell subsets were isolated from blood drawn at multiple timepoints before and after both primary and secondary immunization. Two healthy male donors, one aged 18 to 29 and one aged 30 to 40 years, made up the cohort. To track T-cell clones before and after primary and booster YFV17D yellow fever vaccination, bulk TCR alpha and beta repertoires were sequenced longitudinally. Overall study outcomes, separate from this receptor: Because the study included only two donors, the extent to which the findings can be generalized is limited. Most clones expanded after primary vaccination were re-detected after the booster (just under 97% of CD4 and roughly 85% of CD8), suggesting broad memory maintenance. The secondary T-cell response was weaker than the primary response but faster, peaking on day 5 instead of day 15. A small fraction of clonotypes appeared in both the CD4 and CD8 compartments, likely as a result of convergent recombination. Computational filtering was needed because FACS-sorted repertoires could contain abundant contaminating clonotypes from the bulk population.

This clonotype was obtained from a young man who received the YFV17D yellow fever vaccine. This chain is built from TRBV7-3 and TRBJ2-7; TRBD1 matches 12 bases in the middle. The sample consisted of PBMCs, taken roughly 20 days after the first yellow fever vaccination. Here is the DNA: TGTGCCAGCAGCTCAACCGGGACAGGGGGCTTAGGGGAGCAGTACTTC. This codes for CASSSTGTGGLGEQYF. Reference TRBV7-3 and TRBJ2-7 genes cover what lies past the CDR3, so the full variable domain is GAGVSQTPSNKVTEKGKYVELRCDPISGHTALYWYRQSLGQGPEFLIYFQGTGAADDSGLPNDRFFAVRPEGSVSTLKIQRTERGDSAVYLCASSSTGTGGLGEQYFGPGTRLTVT.